This T cell receptor beta chain was recorded in a study of blood T cell repertoires in COVID-19. Study-wide background: The United States, Italy and Spain provided the acute and convalescent COVID-19 samples. T cells, B-cell-depleted T cells, or PBMCs supplied cDNA or gDNA.

CDR3 length equals 16 residues. The junction had 13 bases not matched to a gene; V was cut back by 3 bases and J by 5 bases. Germline CDR1 DFQATT, CDR2 SNEGSKA (reference sequence). Generated by immunoSEQ multiplex PCR, the TCRdb table keeps only in-frame clones and is missing some. Of some 160,000 clones listed, around 86% are singletons. The chain recombines TRBV20-1 with TRBJ2-3; 8 bases align to TRBD2. Source material: peripheral blood. This TCR came from a man aged 65 to 79 who had recovered from COVID-19. This chain's CDR3 is CSASPAGGHNIDTQYF. In nucleotides, the CDR3 is TGCAGTGCTAGTCCCGCGGGGGGACATAACATAGATACGCAGTATTTT.